The present T cell receptor beta chain was sequenced within a study of cytomegalovirus exposure and HLA in healthy donors. The PCR used 60 Vbeta and 13 Jbeta primers. Using immunoSEQ multiplex PCR, the repertoire was profiled, and TCRdb retains in-frame clones only, with some absent. The data show around 150,000 clones, 60% to 85% seen once. Germline CDR1 is SEHNR and CDR2 is FQNEAQ (reference sequence). CDR3 length: 14 residues. V was cut by 5 bases and J by 4 bases, with 14 bases left in between. V and J are TRBV7-9 and TRBJ1-2; D is perhaps TRBD1 (6 bases). The source is a male donor in good health and CMV-seropositive. Sequences were obtained from PBMCs. This CDR3 is CASSVRDNLYGYTF. The CDR3 DNA sequence: TGTGCCAGCAGCGTCCGGGACAACCTCTATGGCTACACCTTC.